These 9 T cell receptor beta chains came from one sample sequenced in a study of CD8 T cells in ankylosing spondylitis. These receptors are not linked to any known antigen. One entry per CDR3 protein, called by TCRdb with MiXCR from the 5' RACE reads. The sample records some 330,000 distinct CDR3 sequences, approximately 8.2% being singletons. General study results and limits: Seemingly distinctive of ankylosing spondylitis blood was a TCR beta motif formed by eight highly homologous variants.

Sequencing input: blood, either unsorted or a sorted T cell fraction (not recorded which). The source is a male donor with ankylosing spondylitis.

This chain connects TRBV27 to TRBJ1-5; TRBD1 agrees at 7 bases. The CDR3 has 14 amino acids. V was pared by 9 bases and J by 2 bases, with 7 bases of the junction left unmatched. Germline CDR1 is MNHEY and CDR2 is SMNVEV (reference sequence). Here the CDR3 reads CASSTGNGNQPQHF. CDR3 sequence (DNA): TGTGCCAGTTCGACAGGGAACGGCAATCAGCCCCAGCATTTT.

This clonotype came up many times. The rearrangement links TRBV12-3 or TRBV12-4 to TRBJ1-1; the match to TRBD1 covers 9 bases. Unmatched junction bases numbered 5, after V lost 5 bases and J lost 1 base. CDR3 length equals 15 residues. The DNA of the CDR3 is TGTGCCAGCAGTACCCCGGACAGGGGGAACACTGAAGCTTTCTTT. The encoded protein is CASSTPDRGNTEAFF.

This clonotype was counted only a few times. The chain has TRBV18 and TRBJ2-1; 7 nucleotides line up with TRBD1. J gave up 16 bases and V 4 bases, and 10 bases lay outside the gene matches. The CDR3 is made up of 12 amino acids. Germline lookup yields CDR1 KGHSH and CDR2 LQKENI. CDR3 bases: TGTGCCAGCTCACTGTTCACAGGGGACCTTTTCTTC. It codes for CASSLFTGDLFF.

There are a few counts of this clonotype. The chain uses TRBV5-6 and TRBJ2-3; D might be TRBD1 (5 bases). V was pared by 2 bases and J by 14 bases, with 18 bases between. The CDR3 extends over 13 amino acids. CDR1 and CDR2 from the germline V gene are SGHDT and YYEEEE. This chain's CDR3 is CASSLQGAGEGYF. CDR3 nucleotides: TGTGCCAGCAGCTTACAAGGGGCTGGGGAAGGGTATTTT.

This clonotype has more than one count but fewer than ten. The chain links TRBV20-1 to TRBJ1-4; D possibly corresponds to TRBD1 (6 bases). Trimming stripped 5 bases from V and 7 bases from J, with 20 bases between. Germline V gene lookup returns CDR1 DFQATT and CDR2 SNEGSKA (reference sequence). This CDR3 is 15 amino acids long. CDR3: CSASTKGGIGEKLFF. The DNA for the CDR3 is TGCAGTGCTTCCACTAAGGGGGGGATTGGTGAAAAACTGTTTTTT.

The CDR3, as DNA: TGCAGCGGCCAGTCCTACAATGAGCAGTTCTTC. Its translation is CSGQSYNEQFF. The J gene is TRBJ2-1, the V gene TRBV29-1, with D unclear. The V gene lost 7 bases and the J gene lost 1 base, with 5 bases spanning the gap. The CDR3 contains 11 residues. Germline lookup yields CDR1 SQVTM and CDR2 ANQGSEA.

This clonotype was detected many times. V and J are TRBV29-1 and TRBJ2-5; no firm D call. Trimming removed 4 bases from V and 3 bases from J, with 18 bases in between. The CDR3 has 15 amino acids. Germline V gene data show CDR1 as SQVTM and CDR2 as ANQGSEA. The chain's CDR3 is CSVGERGVLEETQYF. Here the CDR3 DNA reads TGCAGCGTTGGAGAACGTGGGGTTTTGGAAGAGACCCAGTACTTC.

The CDR3 nucleotides read TGTGCCAGCTGGGGGGGCTCTGGAAACACCATATATTTT. It codes for CASWGGSGNTIYF. This chain uses TRBV28 with TRBJ1-3, with D possibly TRBD1 on 5 matching bases. V shed 8 bases and J shed 0 bases, with 8 bases lying between them. Germline-derived CDR1 and CDR2 are MDHEN and SYDVKM. This CDR3 comprises 13 residues.

The genes are TRBV27 and TRBJ2-2; no firm D call. V gave up 6 bases and J gave up 1 base, with 18 bases separating them. Germline V gives CDR1 MNHEY, CDR2 SMNVEV (reference sequence). There are 17 residues in the CDR3. CDR3 sequence reads: CASSSKGSGGNTGELFF. DNA of the CDR3: TGTGCCAGCAGCTCCAAAGGCTCGGGCGGGAACACCGGGGAGCTGTTTTTT.